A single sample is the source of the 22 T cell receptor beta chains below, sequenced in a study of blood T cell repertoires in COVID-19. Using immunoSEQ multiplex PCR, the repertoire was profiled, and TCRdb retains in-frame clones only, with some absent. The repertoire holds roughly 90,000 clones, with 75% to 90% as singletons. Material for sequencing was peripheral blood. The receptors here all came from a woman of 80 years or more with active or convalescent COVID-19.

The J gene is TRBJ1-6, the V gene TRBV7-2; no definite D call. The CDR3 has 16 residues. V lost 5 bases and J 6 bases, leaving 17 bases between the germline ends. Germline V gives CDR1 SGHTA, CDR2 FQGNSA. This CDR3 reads CASSKEATEFNSPLHF. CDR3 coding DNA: TGTGCCAGCAGCAAGGAGGCGACGGAGTTTAATTCACCCCTCCACTTT.

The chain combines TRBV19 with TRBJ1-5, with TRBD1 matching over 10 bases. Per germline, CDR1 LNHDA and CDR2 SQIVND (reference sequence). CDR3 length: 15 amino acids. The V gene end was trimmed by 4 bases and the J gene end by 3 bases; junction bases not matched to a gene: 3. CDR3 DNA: TGTGCCAGTAGTACGGGACAGGGGATCAATCAGCCCCAGCATTTT. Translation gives CASSTGQGINQPQHF.

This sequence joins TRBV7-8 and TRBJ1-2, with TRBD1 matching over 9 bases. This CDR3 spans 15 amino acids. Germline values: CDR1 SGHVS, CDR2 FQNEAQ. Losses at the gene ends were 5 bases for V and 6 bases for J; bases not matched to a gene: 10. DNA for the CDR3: TGTGCCAGCAGCACCGGGACAGGGCCTAGCCATGGCTACACCTTC. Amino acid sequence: CASSTGTGPSHGYTF.

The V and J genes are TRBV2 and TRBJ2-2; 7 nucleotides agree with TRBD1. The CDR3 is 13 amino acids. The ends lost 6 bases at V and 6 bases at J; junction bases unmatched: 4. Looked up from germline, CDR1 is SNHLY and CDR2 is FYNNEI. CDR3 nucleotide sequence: TGTGCCAGCAGCGATACAGGGGCCGGGGAGCTGTTTTTT. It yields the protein CASSDTGAGELFF.

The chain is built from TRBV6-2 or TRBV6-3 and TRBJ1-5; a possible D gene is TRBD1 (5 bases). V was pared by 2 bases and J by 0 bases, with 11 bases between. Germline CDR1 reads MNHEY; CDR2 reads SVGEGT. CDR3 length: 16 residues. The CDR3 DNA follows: TGTGCCAGCAGTTACCCCCGGGACTATAGCAATCAGCCCCAGCATTTT. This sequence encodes CASSYPRDYSNQPQHF.

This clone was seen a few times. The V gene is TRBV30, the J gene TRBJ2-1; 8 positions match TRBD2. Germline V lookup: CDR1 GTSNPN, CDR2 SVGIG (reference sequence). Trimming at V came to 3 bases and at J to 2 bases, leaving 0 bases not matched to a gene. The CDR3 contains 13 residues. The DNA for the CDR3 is TGTGCCTGGAGCGGGGGGGCCTACAATGAGCAGTTCTTC. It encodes CAWSGGAYNEQFF.

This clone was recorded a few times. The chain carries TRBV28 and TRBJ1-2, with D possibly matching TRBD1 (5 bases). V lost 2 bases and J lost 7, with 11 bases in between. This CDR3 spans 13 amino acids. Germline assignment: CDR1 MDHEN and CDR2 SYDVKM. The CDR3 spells CASSLLGEGGYTF. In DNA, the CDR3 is TGTGCCAGCAGTTTACTGGGGGAGGGTGGCTACACCTTC.

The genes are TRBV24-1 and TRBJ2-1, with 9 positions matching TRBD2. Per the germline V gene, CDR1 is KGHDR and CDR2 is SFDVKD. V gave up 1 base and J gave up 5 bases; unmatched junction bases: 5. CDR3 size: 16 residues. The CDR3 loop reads CATSDFGGRDHNEQFF. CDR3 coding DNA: TGTGCCACCAGTGATTTTGGCGGGAGGGACCACAATGAGCAGTTCTTC.

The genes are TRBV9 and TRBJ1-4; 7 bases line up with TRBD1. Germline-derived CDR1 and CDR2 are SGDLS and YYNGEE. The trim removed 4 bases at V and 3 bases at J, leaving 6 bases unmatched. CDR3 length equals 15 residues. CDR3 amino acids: CASSPRTGSNEKLFF. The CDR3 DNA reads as TGTGCCAGCAGCCCTCGGACAGGCTCTAATGAAAAACTGTTTTTT.

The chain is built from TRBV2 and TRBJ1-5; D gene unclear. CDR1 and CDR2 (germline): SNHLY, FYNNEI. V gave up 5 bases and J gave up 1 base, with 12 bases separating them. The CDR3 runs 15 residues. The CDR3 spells CASSPGSLSNQPQHF. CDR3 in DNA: TGTGCCAGCAGTCCCGGGTCCTTGAGCAATCAGCCCCAGCATTTT.

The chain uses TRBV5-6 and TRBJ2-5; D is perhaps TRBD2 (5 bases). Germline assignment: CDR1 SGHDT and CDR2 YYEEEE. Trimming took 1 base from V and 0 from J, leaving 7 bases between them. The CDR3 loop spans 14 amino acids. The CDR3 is CASSLRGNQETQYF. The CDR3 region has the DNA TGTGCCAGCAGCTTGCGAGGGAACCAAGAGACCCAGTACTTC.

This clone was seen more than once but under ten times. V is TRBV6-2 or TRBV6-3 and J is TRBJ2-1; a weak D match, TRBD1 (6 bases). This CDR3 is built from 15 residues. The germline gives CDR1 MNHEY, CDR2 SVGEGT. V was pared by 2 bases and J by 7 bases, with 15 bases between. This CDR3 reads CASSYTQGIANEQFF. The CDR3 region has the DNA TGTGCCAGCAGTTACACTCAGGGGATCGCTAATGAGCAGTTCTTC.

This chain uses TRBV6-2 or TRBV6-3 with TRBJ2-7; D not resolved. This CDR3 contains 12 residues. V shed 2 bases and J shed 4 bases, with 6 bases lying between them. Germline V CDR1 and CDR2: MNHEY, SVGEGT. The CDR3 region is CASSYTQYEQYF. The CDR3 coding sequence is TGTGCCAGCAGTTACACCCAGTACGAGCAGTACTTC.

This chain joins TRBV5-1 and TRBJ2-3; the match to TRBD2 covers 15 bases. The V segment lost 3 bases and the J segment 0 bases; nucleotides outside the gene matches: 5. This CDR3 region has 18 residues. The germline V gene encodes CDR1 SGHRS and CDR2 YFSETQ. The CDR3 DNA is TGCGCCAGCAGCTACGGACTAGCGGGAGGGCCTAGCACAGATACGCAGTATTTT. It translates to CASSYGLAGGPSTDTQYF.

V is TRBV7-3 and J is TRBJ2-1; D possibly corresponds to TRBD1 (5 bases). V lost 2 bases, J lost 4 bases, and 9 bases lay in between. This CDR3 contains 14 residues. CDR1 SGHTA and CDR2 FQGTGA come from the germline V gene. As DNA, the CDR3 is TGTGCCAGCAGCTTATTCCCAGGGTACAATGAGCAGTTCTTC. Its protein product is CASSLFPGYNEQFF.

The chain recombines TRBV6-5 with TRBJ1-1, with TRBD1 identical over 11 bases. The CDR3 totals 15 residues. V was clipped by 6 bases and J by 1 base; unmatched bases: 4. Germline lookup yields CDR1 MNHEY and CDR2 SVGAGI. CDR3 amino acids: CASRDGTGGNTEAFF. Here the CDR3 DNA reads TGTGCCAGCAGGGACGGGACAGGGGGGAACACTGAAGCTTTCTTT.

CDR3 in amino acids: CASSLLSAIPGYTF. For the CDR3, the DNA is TGTGCCAGCAGCTTGTTGAGCGCTATTCCTGGCTACACCTTC. The chain employs TRBV5-6 and TRBJ1-2; D unresolved. The V and J ends lost 1 base and 7 bases respectively, with 14 bases between them. The germline CDR1 and CDR2 sequences are SGHDT and YYEEEE. This CDR3 contains 14 residues.

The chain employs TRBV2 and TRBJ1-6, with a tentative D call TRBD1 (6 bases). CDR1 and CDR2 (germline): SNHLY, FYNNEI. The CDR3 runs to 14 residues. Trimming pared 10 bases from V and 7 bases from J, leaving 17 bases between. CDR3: CATGPLTGNSPLHF. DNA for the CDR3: TGTGCCACCGGCCCACTTACAGGGAATTCACCCCTCCACTTT.

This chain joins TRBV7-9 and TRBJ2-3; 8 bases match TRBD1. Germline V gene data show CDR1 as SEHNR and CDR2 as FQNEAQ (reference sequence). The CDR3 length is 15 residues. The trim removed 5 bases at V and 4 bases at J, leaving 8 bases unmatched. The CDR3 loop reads CASSPYRGESDTQYF. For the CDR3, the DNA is TGTGCCAGCAGCCCGTACAGGGGGGAATCAGATACGCAGTATTTT.

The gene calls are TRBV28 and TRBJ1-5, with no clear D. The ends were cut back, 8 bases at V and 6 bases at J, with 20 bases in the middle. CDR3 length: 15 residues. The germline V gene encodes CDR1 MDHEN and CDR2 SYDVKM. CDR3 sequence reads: CASQSGRFRLQPQHF. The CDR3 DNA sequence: TGTGCCAGCCAATCCGGCAGGTTTCGTCTTCAGCCCCAGCATTTT. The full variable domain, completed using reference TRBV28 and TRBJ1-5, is DVKVTQSSRYLVKRTGEKVFLECVQDMDHENMFWYRQDPGLGLRLIYFSYDVKMKEKGDIPEGYSVSREKKERFSLILESASTNQTSMYLCASQSGRFRLQPQHFGDGTRLSIL.

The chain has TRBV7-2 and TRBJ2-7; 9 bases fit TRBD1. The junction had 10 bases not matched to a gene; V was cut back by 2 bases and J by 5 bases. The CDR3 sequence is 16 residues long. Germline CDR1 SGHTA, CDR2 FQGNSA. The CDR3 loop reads CASSLLGGTGFHEQYF. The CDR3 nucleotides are TGTGCCAGCAGCTTACTTGGTGGGACAGGGTTCCACGAGCAGTACTTC.

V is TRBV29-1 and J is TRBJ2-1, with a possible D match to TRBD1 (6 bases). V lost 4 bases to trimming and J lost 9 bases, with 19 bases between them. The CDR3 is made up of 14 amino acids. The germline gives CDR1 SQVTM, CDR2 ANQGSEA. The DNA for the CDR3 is TGCAGCGTTGTAGGGCAGGGGCTGGCCGGTGAGCAGTTCTTC. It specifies CSVVGQGLAGEQFF.